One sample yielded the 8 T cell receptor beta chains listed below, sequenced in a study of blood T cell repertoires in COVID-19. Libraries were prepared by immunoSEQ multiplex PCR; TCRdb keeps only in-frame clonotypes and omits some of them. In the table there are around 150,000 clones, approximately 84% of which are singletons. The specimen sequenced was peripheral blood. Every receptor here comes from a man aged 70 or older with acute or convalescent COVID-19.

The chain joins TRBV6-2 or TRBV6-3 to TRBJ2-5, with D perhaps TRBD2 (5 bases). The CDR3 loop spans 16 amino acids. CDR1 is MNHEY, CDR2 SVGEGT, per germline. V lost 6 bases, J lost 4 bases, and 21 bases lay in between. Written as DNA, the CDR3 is TGTGCCAGCAGCCCGGGCTTCGTCTCCGCGGGAGAGACCCAGTACTTC. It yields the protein CASSPGFVSAGETQYF.

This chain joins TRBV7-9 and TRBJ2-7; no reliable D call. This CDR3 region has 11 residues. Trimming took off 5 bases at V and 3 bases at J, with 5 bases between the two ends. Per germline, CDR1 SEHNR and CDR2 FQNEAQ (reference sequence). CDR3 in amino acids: CASSASYEQYF. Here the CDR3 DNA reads TGTGCCAGCAGCGCCAGCTACGAGCAGTACTTC.

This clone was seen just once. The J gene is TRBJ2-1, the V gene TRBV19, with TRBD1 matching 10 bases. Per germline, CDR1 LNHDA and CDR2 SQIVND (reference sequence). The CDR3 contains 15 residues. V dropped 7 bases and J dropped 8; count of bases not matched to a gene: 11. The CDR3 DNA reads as TGTGCCAGTACTCCGGGACAGGGGAGATTAGATGAGCAGTTCTTC. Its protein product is CASTPGQGRLDEQFF.

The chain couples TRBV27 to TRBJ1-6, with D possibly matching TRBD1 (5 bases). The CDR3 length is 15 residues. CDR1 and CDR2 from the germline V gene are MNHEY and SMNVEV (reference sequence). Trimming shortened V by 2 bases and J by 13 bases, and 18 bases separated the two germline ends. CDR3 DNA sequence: TGTGCCAGCAGTTTAGAGTTGGCAGGGCGGTCGCCCCTCCACTTT. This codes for CASSLELAGRSPLHF.

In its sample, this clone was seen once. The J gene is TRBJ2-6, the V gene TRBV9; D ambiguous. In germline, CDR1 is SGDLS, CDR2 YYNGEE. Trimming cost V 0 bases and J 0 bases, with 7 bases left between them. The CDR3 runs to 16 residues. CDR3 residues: CASSVGGNSGANVLTF. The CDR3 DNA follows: TGTGCCAGCAGCGTAGGCGGAAACTCTGGGGCCAACGTCCTGACTTTC.

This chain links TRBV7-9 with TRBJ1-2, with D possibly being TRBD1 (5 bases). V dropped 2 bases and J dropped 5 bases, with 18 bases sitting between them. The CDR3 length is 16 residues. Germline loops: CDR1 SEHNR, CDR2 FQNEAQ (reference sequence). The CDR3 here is CASSLPLSGASYGYTF. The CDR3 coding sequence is TGTGCCAGCAGCTTACCCCTCAGCGGGGCCTCTTATGGCTACACCTTC. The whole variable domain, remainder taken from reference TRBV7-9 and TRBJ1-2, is DTGVSQNPRHKITKRGQNVTFRCDPISEHNRLYWYRQTLGQGPEFLTYFQNEAQLEKSRLLSDRFSAERPKGSFSTLEIQRTEQGDSAMYLCASSLPLSGASYGYTFGSGTRLTVV.

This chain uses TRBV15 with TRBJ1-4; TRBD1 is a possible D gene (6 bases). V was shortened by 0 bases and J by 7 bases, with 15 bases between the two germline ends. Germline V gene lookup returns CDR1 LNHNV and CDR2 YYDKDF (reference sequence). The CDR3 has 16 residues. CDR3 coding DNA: TGTGCCACCAGCAGAGATGTTCAGGGGAACGGTGAAAAACTGTTTTTT. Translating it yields CATSRDVQGNGEKLFF.

The CDR3 reads CASSQDVAGASEQYF. CDR3 DNA: TGTGCCAGCAGCCAAGATGTTGCAGGGGCAAGCGAGCAGTACTTC. The V gene is TRBV3-1 (or the pseudogene TRBV3-2), the J gene TRBJ2-7, with D maybe TRBD1 (6 bases). V lost 0 bases and J lost 6, with 15 bases in between. The CDR3 contains 15 residues. Germline lookup yields CDR1 LGHDT and CDR2 YNNKEL (reference sequence).